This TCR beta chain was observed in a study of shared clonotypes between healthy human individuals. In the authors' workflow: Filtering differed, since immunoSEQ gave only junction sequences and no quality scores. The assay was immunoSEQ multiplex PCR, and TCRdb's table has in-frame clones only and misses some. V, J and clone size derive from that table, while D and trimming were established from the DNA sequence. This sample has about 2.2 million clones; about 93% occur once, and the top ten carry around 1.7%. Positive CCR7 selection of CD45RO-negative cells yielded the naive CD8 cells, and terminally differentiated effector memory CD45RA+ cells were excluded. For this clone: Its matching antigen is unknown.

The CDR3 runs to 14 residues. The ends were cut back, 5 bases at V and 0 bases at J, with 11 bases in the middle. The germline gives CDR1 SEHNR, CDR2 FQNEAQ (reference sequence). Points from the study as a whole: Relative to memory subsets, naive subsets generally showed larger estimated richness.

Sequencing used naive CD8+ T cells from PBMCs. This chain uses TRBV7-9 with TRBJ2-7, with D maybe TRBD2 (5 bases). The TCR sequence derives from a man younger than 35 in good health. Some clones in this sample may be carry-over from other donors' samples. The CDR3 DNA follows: TGTGCCAGCAGCCCCGGGGTAGGCTCCTACGAGCAGTACTTC. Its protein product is CASSPGVGSYEQYF.